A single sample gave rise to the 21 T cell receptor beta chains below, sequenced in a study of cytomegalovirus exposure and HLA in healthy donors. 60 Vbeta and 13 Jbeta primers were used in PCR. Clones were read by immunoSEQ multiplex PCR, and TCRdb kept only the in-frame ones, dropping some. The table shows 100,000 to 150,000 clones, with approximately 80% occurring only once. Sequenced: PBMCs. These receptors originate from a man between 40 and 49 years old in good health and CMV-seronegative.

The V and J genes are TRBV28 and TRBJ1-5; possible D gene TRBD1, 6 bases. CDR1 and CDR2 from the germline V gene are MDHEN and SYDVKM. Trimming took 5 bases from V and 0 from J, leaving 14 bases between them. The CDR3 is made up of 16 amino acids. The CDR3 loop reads CASSPWTAHSNQPQHF. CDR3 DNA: TGTGCCAGCAGTCCATGGACAGCTCATAGCAATCAGCCCCAGCATTTT.

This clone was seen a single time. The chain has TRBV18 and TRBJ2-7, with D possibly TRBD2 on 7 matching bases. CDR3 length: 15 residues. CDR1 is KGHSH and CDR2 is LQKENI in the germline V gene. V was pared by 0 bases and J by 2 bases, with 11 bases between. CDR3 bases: TGTGCCAGCTCACCACCGTCGGGGGGCCCCTACGAGCAGTACTTC. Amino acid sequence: CASSPPSGGPYEQYF.

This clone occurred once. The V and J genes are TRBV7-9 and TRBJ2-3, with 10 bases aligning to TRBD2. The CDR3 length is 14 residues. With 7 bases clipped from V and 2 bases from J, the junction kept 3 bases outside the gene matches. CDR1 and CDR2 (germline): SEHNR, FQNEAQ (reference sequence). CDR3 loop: CASTSGGTTDTQYF. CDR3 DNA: TGTGCCAGCACTAGCGGGGGCACCACAGATACGCAGTATTTT.

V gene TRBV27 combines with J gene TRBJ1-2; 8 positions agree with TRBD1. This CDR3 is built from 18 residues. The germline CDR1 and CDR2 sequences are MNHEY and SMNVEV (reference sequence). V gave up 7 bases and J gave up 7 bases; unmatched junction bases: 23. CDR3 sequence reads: CASTTIPPRRGPGFGYTF. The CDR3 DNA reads TGTGCCAGCACGACCATCCCCCCCCGCAGGGGGCCGGGGTTTGGCTACACCTTC.

Here the CDR3 reads CASSLSVERRLTDTQYF. The CDR3 DNA reads TGTGCCAGCAGCTTGTCGGTCGAGCGGAGACTCACAGATACGCAGTATTTT. This chain connects TRBV5-6 to TRBJ2-3; tentatively, D is TRBD2 (5 bases). The CDR3 totals 17 residues. With 1 base removed from V and 2 bases from J, the gap between germline ends came to 17 bases. Looked up from germline, CDR1 is SGHDT and CDR2 is YYEEEE. The complete variable domain, with remaining parts taken from reference TRBV5-6 and TRBJ2-3, reads DAGVTQSPTHLIKTRGQQVTLRCSPKSGHDTVSWYQQALGQGPQFIFQYYEEEERQRGNFPDRFSGHQFPNYSSELNVNALLLGDSALYLCASSLSVERRLTDTQYFGPGTRLTVL.

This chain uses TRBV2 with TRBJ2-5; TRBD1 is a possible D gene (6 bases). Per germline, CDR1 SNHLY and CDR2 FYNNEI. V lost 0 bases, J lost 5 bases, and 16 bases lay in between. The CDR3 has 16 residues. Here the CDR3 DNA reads TGTGCCAGCAGTGAAGCCCAGGGACAAATCGGGGAGACCCAGTACTTC. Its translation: CASSEAQGQIGETQYF.

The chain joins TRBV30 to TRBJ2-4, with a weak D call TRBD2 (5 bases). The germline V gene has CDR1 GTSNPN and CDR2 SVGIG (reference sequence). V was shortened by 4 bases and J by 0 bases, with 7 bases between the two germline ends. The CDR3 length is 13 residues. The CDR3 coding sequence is TGTGCCTGGATAGGACTAGCCAAAAACATTCAGTACTTC. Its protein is CAWIGLAKNIQYF.

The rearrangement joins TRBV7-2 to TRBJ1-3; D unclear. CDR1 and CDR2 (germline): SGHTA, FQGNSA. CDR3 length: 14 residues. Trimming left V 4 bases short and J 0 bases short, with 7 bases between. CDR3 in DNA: TGTGCCAGCAGCTCGAGTCTCTCTGGAAACACCATATATTTT. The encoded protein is CASSSSLSGNTIYF. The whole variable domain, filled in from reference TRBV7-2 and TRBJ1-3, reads GAGVSQSPSNKVTEKGKDVELRCDPISGHTALYWYRQSLGQGLEFLIYFQGNSAPDKSGLPSDRFSAERTGGSVSTLTIQRTQQEDSAVYLCASSSSLSGNTIYFGEGSWLTVV.

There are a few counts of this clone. CDR3 nucleotides: TGCAGTGCTAGGGGCCCGGAGACCCAGTACTTC. Protein product: CSARGPETQYF. The gene calls are TRBV20-1 and TRBJ2-5; no definite D call. V shed 3 bases and J shed 5 bases, with 7 bases lying between them. The CDR3 totals 11 residues. Germline-derived CDR1 and CDR2 are DFQATT and SNEGSKA (reference sequence).

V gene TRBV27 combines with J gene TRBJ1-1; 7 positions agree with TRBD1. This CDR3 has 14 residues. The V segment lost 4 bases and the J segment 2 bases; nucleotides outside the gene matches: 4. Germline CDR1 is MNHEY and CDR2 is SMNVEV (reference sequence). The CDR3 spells CASSSGDSNTEAFF. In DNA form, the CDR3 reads TGTGCCAGCAGTTCGGGGGACAGCAACACTGAAGCTTTCTTT.

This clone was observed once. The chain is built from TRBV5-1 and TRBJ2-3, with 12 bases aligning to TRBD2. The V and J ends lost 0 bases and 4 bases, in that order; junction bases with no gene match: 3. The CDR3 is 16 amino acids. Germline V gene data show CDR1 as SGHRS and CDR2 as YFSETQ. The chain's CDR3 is CASSLGLAGDSDTQYF. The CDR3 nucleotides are TGCGCCAGCAGCTTGGGACTAGCGGGGGACTCAGATACGCAGTATTTT. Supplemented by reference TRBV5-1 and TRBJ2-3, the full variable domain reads KAGVTQTPRYLIKTRGQQVTLSCSPISGHRSVSWYQQTPGQGLQFLFEYFSETQRNKGNFPGRFSGRQFSNSRSEMNVSTLELGDSALYLCASSLGLAGDSDTQYFGPGTRLTVL.

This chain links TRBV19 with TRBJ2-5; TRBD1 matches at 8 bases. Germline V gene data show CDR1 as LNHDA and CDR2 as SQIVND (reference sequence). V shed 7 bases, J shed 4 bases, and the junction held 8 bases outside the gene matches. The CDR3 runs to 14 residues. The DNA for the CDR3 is TGTGCCAGTATAGACAGGGGATGGGGAGAGACCCAGTACTTC. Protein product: CASIDRGWGETQYF.

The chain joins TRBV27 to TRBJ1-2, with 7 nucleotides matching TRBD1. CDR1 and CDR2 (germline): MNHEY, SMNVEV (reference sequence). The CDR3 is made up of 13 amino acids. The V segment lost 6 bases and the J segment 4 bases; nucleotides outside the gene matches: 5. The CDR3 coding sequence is TGTGCCAGCAGCCAGACAGGGACCTATGGCTACACCTTC. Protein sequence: CASSQTGTYGYTF.

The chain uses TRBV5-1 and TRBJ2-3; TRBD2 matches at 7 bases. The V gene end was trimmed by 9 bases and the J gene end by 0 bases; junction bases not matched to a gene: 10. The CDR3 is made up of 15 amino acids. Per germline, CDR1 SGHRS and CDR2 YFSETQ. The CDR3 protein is CATNPGTMSTDTQYF. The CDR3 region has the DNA TGCGCCACCAACCCCGGGACTATGAGCACAGATACGCAGTATTTT. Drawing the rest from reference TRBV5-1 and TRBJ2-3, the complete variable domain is KAGVTQTPRYLIKTRGQQVTLSCSPISGHRSVSWYQQTPGQGLQFLFEYFSETQRNKGNFPGRFSGRQFSNSRSEMNVSTLELGDSALYLCATNPGTMSTDTQYFGPGTRLTVL.

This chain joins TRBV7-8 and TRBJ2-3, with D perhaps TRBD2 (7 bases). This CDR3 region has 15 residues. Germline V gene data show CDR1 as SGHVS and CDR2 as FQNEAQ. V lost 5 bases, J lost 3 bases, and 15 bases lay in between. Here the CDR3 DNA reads TGTGCCAGCAGCGGGGGGGCCGCGGGGACAGATACGCAGTATTTT. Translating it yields CASSGGAAGTDTQYF.

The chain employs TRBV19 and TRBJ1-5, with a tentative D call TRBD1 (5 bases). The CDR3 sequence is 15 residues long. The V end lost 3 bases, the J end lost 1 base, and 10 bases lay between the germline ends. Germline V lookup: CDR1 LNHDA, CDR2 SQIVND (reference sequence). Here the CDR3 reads CASSIPGGSNQPQHF. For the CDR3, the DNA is TGTGCCAGTAGTATCCCTGGGGGGAGCAATCAGCCCCAGCATTTT.

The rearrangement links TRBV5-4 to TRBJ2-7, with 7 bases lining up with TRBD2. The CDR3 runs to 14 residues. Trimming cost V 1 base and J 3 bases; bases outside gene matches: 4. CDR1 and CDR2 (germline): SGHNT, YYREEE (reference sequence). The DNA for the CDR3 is TGTGCCAGCAGCTTGCAGCGGGGTAGCTACGAGCAGTACTTC. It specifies CASSLQRGSYEQYF.

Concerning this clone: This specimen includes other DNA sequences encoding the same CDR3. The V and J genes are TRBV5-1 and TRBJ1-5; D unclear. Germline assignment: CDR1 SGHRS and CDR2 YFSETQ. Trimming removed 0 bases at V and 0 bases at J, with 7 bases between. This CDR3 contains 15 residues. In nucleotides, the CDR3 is TGCGCCAGCAGCTTGGCCGGGGATAGCAATCAGCCCCAGCATTTT. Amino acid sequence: CASSLAGDSNQPQHF.

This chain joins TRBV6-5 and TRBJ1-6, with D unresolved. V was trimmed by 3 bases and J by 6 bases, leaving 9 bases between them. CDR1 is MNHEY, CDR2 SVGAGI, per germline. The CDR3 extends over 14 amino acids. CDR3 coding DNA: TGTGCCAGCAGTTATCAGACTTCTAATTCACCCCTCCACTTT. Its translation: CASSYQTSNSPLHF.

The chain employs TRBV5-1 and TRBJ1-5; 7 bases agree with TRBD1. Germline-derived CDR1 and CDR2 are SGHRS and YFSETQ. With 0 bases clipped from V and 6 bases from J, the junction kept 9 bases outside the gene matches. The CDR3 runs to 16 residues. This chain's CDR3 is CASSLGSGGSGQPQHF. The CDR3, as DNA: TGCGCCAGCAGCTTGGGTTCAGGGGGTTCGGGTCAGCCCCAGCATTTT.

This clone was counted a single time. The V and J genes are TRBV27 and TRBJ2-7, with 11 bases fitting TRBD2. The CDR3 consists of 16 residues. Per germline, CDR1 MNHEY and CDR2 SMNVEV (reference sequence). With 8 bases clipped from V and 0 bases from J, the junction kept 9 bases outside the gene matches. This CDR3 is CASAHTSGSASYEQYF. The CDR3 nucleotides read TGTGCCAGCGCGCATACTAGCGGGAGTGCCTCCTACGAGCAGTACTTC.